Each of the 8 T cell receptor beta chains below was sequenced from the same sample in a study of CD8 T cells in Susac syndrome. Reverse transcription used 0.5 to 1 ug RNA and random hexamers. TCRdb processed the immunoSEQ multiplex PCR reads anew with MiXCR; each CDR3 protein has one entry. The data contain about 400,000 distinct CDR3 sequences, 75% to 90% of them singletons. The source material was CD8+ T cells from PBMCs. The receptors originated from a human donor with multiple sclerosis.

This sequence joins TRBV20-1 and TRBJ1-2; no clear D. Trimming cost V 6 bases and J 2 bases, with 19 bases left between them. The CDR3 runs 15 residues. Looked up from germline, CDR1 is DFQATT and CDR2 is SNEGSKA (reference sequence). CDR3 sequence reads: CSANTRAGANYGYTF. In nucleotides, the CDR3 is TGCAGTGCAAATACCCGGGCAGGCGCCAACTATGGCTACACCTTC.

The gene calls are TRBV28 and TRBJ1-2; D gene ambiguous. V was trimmed by 4 bases and J by 5 bases, leaving 8 bases between them. The CDR3 runs to 12 residues. CDR1 is MDHEN and CDR2 is SYDVKM in the germline V gene. This CDR3 reads CASSSPPYGYTF. The CDR3, as DNA: TGTGCCAGCAGTTCCCCCCCGTATGGCTACACCTTC.

The rearrangement links TRBV5-1 to TRBJ1-1; D is unresolved. CDR1 and CDR2 (germline): SGHRS, YFSETQ. Trimming took 0 bases from V and 6 from J, leaving 12 bases between them. The CDR3 totals 14 residues. The CDR3 here is CASSLAGVFAEAFF. The CDR3 DNA is TGCGCCAGCAGCTTGGCCGGGGTTTTCGCTGAAGCTTTCTTT.

The rearrangement uses TRBV27 and TRBJ2-1, with 11 bases fitting TRBD2. J gave up 8 bases and V 4 bases, and 10 bases lay outside the gene matches. The CDR3 covers 16 residues. Germline-derived CDR1 and CDR2 are MNHEY and SMNVEV (reference sequence). The CDR3 DNA reads TGTGCCAGCAGTTCCTATAGCGGGAGGGTTGAGGATGAGCAGTTCTTC. Amino acids: CASSSYSGRVEDEQFF.

Written as DNA, the CDR3 is TGTGCCAGCAGTCGTACACAGGGATATCAGCCCCAGCATTTT. It specifies CASSRTQGYQPQHF. The chain combines TRBV27 with TRBJ1-5; tentative D call: TRBD1 (6 bases). Germline V gives CDR1 MNHEY, CDR2 SMNVEV (reference sequence). The length of the CDR3 is 14 residues. Trimming cost V 5 bases and J 5 bases, with 13 bases left between them.

This sequence joins TRBV27 and TRBJ2-7; no clear D gene. Trimming removed 4 bases from V and 0 bases from J, with 10 bases in between. The CDR3 is 14 residues long. CDR1 is MNHEY and CDR2 is SMNVEV in the germline V gene (reference sequence). Here the CDR3 DNA reads TGTGCCAGCAGTTCCCTCGGCGCCTCCTACGAGCAGTACTTC. Translating it yields CASSSLGASYEQYF.

The rearrangement joins TRBV20-1 to TRBJ2-1; 8 bases agree with TRBD1. CDR3 length: 14 amino acids. V shed 6 bases and J 3 bases; nucleotides not matched to a gene: 7. From germline, CDR1 is DFQATT and CDR2 SNEGSKA (reference sequence). The chain's CDR3 is CSALGQEFYNEQFF. As DNA, the CDR3 is TGCAGTGCCTTGGGACAGGAGTTCTACAATGAGCAGTTCTTC.

The sample holds a few counts of this clonotype. The chain carries TRBV6-1 and TRBJ2-7; possible D gene TRBD2, 5 bases. In germline, CDR1 is MNHNS, CDR2 SASEGT. The CDR3 covers 13 residues. The V end lost 10 bases, the J end lost 0 bases, and 13 bases lay between the germline ends. CDR3 in DNA: TGTGCCACCCCCGGGGAGCGCTCCTACGAGCAGTACTTC. It specifies CATPGERSYEQYF.